Listed below are T cell receptor beta chains from one sample, sequenced in a study of radiotherapy plus CTLA-4 blockade in lung cancer. The method was immunoSEQ multiplex PCR; TCRdb's version includes in-frame clones alone and lacks a portion of them. Of 78,000 or so clones in the sample, 70% to 90% were seen once. The sample was peripheral blood, taken from a patient treated with radiotherapy plus ipilimumab. The source of these receptors is a human donor with non-small cell lung cancer who had stable disease on radiotherapy plus ipilimumab. The CDR3 runs from the conserved cysteine through the conserved F or W. The order of the fields is CDR3 length, V gene, J gene, CDR3 protein.

>16|TRBV18|TRBJ2-7
CASSPLPGKTSYEQYF
>15|TRBV4-2|TRBJ1-1
CASSQQQGWGTEAFF
>15|TRBV6-6|TRBJ2-7
CASSYTGGGSYEQYF
>14|TRBV15|TRBJ1-2
CATSRGPGFYGYTF
>13|TRBV19|TRBJ1-4
CASRAGRGEKLFF
>12|TRBV19|TRBJ1-1
CASMVTNTEAFF
>14|TRBV5-1|TRBJ2-3
CASSWALATDTQYF
>15|TRBV11-2|TRBJ1-3
CASSLGGGSGNTIYF
>14|TRBV10-1|TRBJ2-5
CASSMTGEQETQYF
>15|TRBV19|TRBJ2-1
CASKLSGFTYNEQFF
>13|TRBV11-2|TRBJ2-2
CASSPQVVGELFF
>15|TRBV5-5|TRBJ2-3
CASSLRQVGTDTQYF
>14|TRBV28|TRBJ2-7
CASSSGGGHYEQYF
>10|TRBV12-5|TRBJ1-1
CASGDTEAFF
>14|TRBV27|TRBJ1-6
CASSLRTGNSPLHF
>17|TRBV30|TRBJ2-7
CAWRGLGLAGGAYEQYF
>14|TRBV9|TRBJ1-2
CASSVGLGVDGYTF
>14|TRBV7-9|TRBJ2-3
CASSRSTSTDTQYF
>12|TRBV28|TRBJ1-6
CASRPGSSPLHF
>16|TRBV10-3|TRBJ1-2
CAISPGTGMAVVDYTF
>14|TRBV6-1|TRBJ2-7
CASSNSGGAYEQYF
>14|TRBV2|TRBJ2-7
CASSFSGDSYEQYF
>14|TRBV11-2|TRBJ1-4
CASRWDSRDEKLFF
>18|TRBV27|TRBJ1-5
CASSLWSVGQGGDQPQHF
>15|TRBV28|TRBJ2-7
CASSLPYSGGYEQYF